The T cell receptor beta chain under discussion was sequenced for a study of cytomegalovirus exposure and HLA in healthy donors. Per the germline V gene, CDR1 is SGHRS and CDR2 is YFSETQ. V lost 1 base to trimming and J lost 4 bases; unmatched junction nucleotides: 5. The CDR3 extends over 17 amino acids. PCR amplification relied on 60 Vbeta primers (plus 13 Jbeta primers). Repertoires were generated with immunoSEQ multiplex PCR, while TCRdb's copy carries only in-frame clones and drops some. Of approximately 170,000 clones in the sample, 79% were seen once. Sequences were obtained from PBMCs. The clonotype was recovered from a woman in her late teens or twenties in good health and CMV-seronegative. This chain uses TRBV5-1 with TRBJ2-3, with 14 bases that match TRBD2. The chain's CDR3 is CASSLLPGLAGADTQYF. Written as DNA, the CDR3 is TGCGCCAGCAGCTTGCTACCGGGACTAGCGGGAGCAGATACGCAGTATTTT.